Each of the 4 T cell receptor beta chains below was sequenced from the same sample in a study of T-cell memory formation after mild COVID-19. Each CDR3 protein is one row after TCRdb ran MiXCR on the 5' RACE reads. Of 200,000 to 300,000 distinct CDR3 sequences listed, over 15% are singletons. Sequenced sample: PBMCs or a T cell subset sorted from them (not recorded which). The receptors shown here come from an adult woman who had mild COVID-19 (a few samples of this study predate the infection). Cell type and time point are not known.

Only a few counts were recorded for this clonotype. The chain carries TRBV7-9 and TRBJ1-3, with 7 bases aligning to TRBD1. Germline CDR1 reads SEHNR; CDR2 reads FQNEAQ (reference sequence). V was pared by 5 bases and J by 0 bases, with 4 bases of the junction left unmatched. The CDR3 runs to 15 residues. CDR3: CASSAGQFSGNTIYF. DNA for the CDR3: TGTGCCAGCAGCGCGGGACAGTTCTCTGGAAACACCATATATTTT.

This clonotype was counted between two and nine times. The CDR3 DNA sequence: TGTGCCAGCAGTCGGGCGGGAGGAACTGAAGCTTTCTTT. Protein: CASSRAGGTEAFF. V gene TRBV7-9 combines with J gene TRBJ1-1, with D uncertain. Germline V CDR1 and CDR2: SEHNR, FQNEAQ (reference sequence). Trimming took 6 bases from V and 5 from J, leaving 13 bases between them. The CDR3 is 13 residues long.

This clonotype was observed a few times. The chain combines TRBV29-1 with TRBJ2-6; D uncertain. The germline V gene has CDR1 SQVTM and CDR2 ANQGSEA. Deletions cut 6 bases from V and 0 bases from J, with 9 bases between. CDR3 length: 14 residues. CDR3 sequence (DNA): TGCAGCGTCCGACTGCTCTCTGGGGCCAACGTCCTGACTTTC. It yields the protein CSVRLLSGANVLTF.

The J gene is TRBJ2-2, the V gene TRBV3-1, with D possibly matching TRBD2 (6 bases). Trimming removed 7 bases at V and 6 bases at J, with 15 bases between. CDR3 length equals 14 residues. Germline CDR1 LGHDT, CDR2 YNNKEL (reference sequence). CDR3 sequence reads: CASTSHSGAGELFF. CDR3 nucleotides: TGTGCCAGCACCTCCCATTCGGGGGCCGGGGAGCTGTTTTTT.